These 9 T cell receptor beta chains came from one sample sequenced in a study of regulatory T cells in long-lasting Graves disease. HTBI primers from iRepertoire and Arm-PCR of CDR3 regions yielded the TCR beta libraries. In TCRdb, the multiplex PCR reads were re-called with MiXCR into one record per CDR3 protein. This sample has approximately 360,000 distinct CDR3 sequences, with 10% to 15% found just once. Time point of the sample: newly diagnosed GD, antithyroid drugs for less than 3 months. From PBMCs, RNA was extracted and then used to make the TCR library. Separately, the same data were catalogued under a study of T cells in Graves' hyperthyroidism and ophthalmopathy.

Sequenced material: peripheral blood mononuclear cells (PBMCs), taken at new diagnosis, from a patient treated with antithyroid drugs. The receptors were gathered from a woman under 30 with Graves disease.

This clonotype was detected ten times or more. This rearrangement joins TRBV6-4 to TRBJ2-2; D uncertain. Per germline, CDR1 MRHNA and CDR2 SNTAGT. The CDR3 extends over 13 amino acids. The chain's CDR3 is CATSDVNTGELFF. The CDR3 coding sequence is TGTGCTACATCCGACGTCAACACCGGGGAGCTGTTTTTT.

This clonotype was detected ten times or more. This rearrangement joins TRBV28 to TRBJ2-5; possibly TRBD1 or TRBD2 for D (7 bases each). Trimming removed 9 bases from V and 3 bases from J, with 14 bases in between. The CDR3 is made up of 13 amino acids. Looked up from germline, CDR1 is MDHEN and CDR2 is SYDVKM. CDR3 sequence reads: CASSRGGEETQYF. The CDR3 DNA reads TGTGCCAGTAGCAGGGGGGGTGAAGAGACCCAGTACTTC. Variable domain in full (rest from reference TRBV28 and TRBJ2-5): DVKVTQSSRYLVKRTGEKVFLECVQDMDHENMFWYRQDPGLGLRLIYFSYDVKMKEKGDIPEGYSVSREKKERFSLILESASTNQTSMYLCASSRGGEETQYFGPGTRLLVL.

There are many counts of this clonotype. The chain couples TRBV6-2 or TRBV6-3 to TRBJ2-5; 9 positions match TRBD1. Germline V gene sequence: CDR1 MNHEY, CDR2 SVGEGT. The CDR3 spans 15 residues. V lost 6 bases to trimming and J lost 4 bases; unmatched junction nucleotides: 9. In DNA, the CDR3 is TGTGCCAGCAGCTACGGGACAGGGCGAGGAGAGACCCAGTACTTC. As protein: CASSYGTGRGETQYF.

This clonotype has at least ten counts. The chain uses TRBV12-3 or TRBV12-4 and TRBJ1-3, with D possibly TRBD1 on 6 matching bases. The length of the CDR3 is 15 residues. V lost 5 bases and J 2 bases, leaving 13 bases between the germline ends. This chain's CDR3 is CASSQGLPAGNTIYF. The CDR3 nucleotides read TGTGCCAGCAGTCAGGGGCTTCCCGCTGGAAACACCATATATTTT.

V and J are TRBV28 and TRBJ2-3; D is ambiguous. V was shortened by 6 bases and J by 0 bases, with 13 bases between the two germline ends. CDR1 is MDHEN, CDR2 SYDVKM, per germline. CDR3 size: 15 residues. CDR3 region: CASSFGYVSTDTQYF. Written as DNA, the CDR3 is TGTGCCAGCAGCTTTGGTTACGTGAGCACAGATACGCAGTATTTT.

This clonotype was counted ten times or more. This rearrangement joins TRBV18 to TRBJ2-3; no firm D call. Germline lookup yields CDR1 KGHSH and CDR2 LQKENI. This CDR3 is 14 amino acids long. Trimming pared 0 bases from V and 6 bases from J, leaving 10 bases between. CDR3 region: CASSPPNGLDTQYF. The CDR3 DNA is TGTGCCAGCTCACCACCGAACGGGTTGGATACGCAGTATTTT.

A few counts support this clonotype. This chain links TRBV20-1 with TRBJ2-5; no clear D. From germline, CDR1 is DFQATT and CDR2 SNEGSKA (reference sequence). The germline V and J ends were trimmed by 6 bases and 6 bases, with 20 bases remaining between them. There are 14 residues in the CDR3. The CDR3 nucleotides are TGCAGTGCCCGGATAATGAGCTTCGTACAGACCCAGTACTTC. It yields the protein CSARIMSFVQTQYF.

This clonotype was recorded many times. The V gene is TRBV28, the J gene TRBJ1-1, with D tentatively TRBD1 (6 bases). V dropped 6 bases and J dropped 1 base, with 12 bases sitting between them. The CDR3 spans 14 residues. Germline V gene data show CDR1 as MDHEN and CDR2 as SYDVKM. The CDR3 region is CASRRDTGNTEAFF. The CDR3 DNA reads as TGTGCCAGCAGGAGGGACACAGGGAACACTGAAGCTTTCTTT.

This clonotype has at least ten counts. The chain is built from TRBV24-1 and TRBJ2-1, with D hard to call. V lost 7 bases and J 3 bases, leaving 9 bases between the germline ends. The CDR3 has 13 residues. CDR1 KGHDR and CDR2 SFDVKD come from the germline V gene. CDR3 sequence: CATRKSLYNEQFF. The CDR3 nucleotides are TGTGCCACCAGAAAAAGTCTCTACAATGAGCAGTTCTTC.